This TCR beta chain was recovered during a study of post-analysis software for immune sequencing data. This clonotype was picked up a small number of times. Its antigen is undetermined. The study, taken as a whole, reports: Relative to controls, patients had several TRBV segments at higher frequency, with TRBV5-6, TRBV5-1 and TRBV20-1 among these. Under the F measure, samples that were prepared in one batch clustered strongly together.

TCR beta cDNA libraries included unique molecular identifiers. Via MiXCR, TCRdb re-called the PCR reads, giving one row per CDR3 protein. The data hold about 540,000 distinct CDR3 sequences, with approximately 34% observed a single time. Germline CDR1 MNHNS, CDR2 SASEGT. Trimming took 6 bases from V and 4 from J, leaving 19 bases between them. The CDR3 sequence is 15 residues long. The sequence was collected from a girl aged 2-17 years with multiple sclerosis. The chain combines TRBV6-1 with TRBJ2-7; D is ambiguous. Material for sequencing was blood. DNA for the CDR3: TGTGCCAGCAGCGTCCCCGGGCCAAGGGATTACGAGCAGTACTTC. Translated: CASSVPGPRDYEQYF.